The 13 T cell receptor beta chains presented below share a single source sample, sequenced in a study of cytomegalovirus exposure and HLA in healthy donors. Primers: 60 Vbeta forward and 13 Jbeta reverse. Profiling relied on immunoSEQ multiplex PCR, and the TCRdb table lists in-frame clones only, not all of them. Found here are over 150,000 clones, 77% of them singletons; the top ten hold 3.5% to 4.5%. Sequencing used PBMCs. The receptors were gathered from a woman aged 55-70 years in good health and CMV-seropositive.

J is TRBJ1-6 and V is TRBV27; 7 nucleotides agree with TRBD1. CDR1 and CDR2 from the germline V gene are MNHEY and SMNVEV (reference sequence). After removal of 5 bases from V and 6 bases from J, the junction contained 7 bases not matched to a gene. There are 15 residues in the CDR3. The CDR3 DNA is TGTGCCAGCAGTATAGGGGGACAGCCTAATTCACCCCTCCACTTT. As protein: CASSIGGQPNSPLHF.

Only a few counts were recorded for this clone. The chain combines TRBV2 with TRBJ2-7, with 7 bases lining up with TRBD1. The CDR3 is 12 residues long. Germline V CDR1 and CDR2: SNHLY, FYNNEI. The V segment lost 7 bases and the J segment 4 bases; nucleotides outside the gene matches: 4. CDR3 bases: TGTGCCAGCACTCCACAGGGGTACGAGCAGTACTTC. It specifies CASTPQGYEQYF.

The genes are TRBV2 and TRBJ2-2; D perhaps matches TRBD1 (6 bases). Per germline, CDR1 SNHLY and CDR2 FYNNEI. This CDR3 spans 16 amino acids. Trimming removed 6 bases from V and 0 bases from J, with 14 bases in between. CDR3 sequence (DNA): TGTGCCAGCAGACCCGGGACATCCACGAACACCGGGGAGCTGTTTTTT. It translates to CASRPGTSTNTGELFF.

The chain recombines TRBV7-2 with TRBJ1-1, with a tentative D call TRBD1 (6 bases). The CDR3 runs 16 residues. Trimming shortened V by 4 bases and J by 1 base, and 16 bases separated the two germline ends. Germline-derived CDR1 and CDR2 are SGHTA and FQGNSA. The CDR3 nucleotides read TGTGCCAGCAGCTCCCCCCGCGGGGGCCCGAACACTGAAGCTTTCTTT. Its translation: CASSSPRGGPNTEAFF.

A single count supports this clone. The chain recombines TRBV18 with TRBJ2-7, with D possibly being TRBD1 (5 bases). Trimming removed 0 bases from V and 6 bases from J, with 12 bases in between. The CDR3 has 14 residues. Germline assignment: CDR1 KGHSH and CDR2 LQKENI. CDR3 sequence reads: CASSPPRGRIEQYF. The CDR3, as DNA: TGTGCCAGCTCACCACCAAGGGGTAGGATCGAGCAGTACTTC. The full variable domain, with the rest looked up from reference TRBV18 and TRBJ2-7, is NAGVMQNPRHLVRRRGQEARLRCSPMKGHSHVYWYRQLPEEGLKFMVYLQKENIIDESGMPKERFSAEFPKEGPSILRIQQVVRGDSAAYFCASSPPRGRIEQYFGPGTRLTVT.

This sequence joins TRBV4-2 and TRBJ1-4, with D possibly matching TRBD1 (6 bases). In germline, CDR1 is LGHNA, CDR2 YNFKEQ. CDR3 length: 17 amino acids. V was cut by 5 bases and J by 5 bases, with 21 bases left in between. The CDR3 spells CASSGEGGAWKNEKLFF. DNA for the CDR3: TGTGCCAGCAGCGGAGAGGGGGGGGCTTGGAAGAATGAAAAACTGTTTTTT.

Points on this clone: A read error may account for a junction end that differs from germline. Other nucleotide sequences in the sample specify the same CDR3. This chain links TRBV9 with TRBJ2-1; the match to TRBD2 covers 9 bases. Germline V gene data show CDR1 as SGDLS and CDR2 as YYNGEE. This CDR3 has 13 amino acids. The CDR3 DNA follows: TGTGCCAGCAGTGTAGCGGGAGTGAATGAGCAGTTCTTC. This gives the protein CASSVAGVNEQFF.

The V call is TRBV28, the J call TRBJ1-6; the match to TRBD1 covers 8 bases. Losses at the gene ends were 7 bases for V and 5 bases for J; bases not matched to a gene: 19. CDR3 length: 19 residues. Germline loops: CDR1 MDHEN, CDR2 SYDVKM. As DNA, the CDR3 is TGTGCCAGCACCCCCCAACCCGCAGGGGGCGATTTTAATAATTCACCCCTCCACTTT. Translation: CASTPQPAGGDFNNSPLHF.

The rearrangement links TRBV28 to TRBJ2-7; 7 positions agree with TRBD1. V shed 5 bases and J 3 bases; nucleotides not matched to a gene: 7. In germline, CDR1 is MDHEN, CDR2 SYDVKM. This CDR3 comprises 14 residues. This chain's CDR3 is CASSIRQGNYEQYF. CDR3 DNA: TGTGCCAGCAGTATTCGACAGGGAAACTACGAGCAGTACTTC. Full variable domain (rest looked up from reference TRBV28 and TRBJ2-7): DVKVTQSSRYLVKRTGEKVFLECVQDMDHENMFWYRQDPGLGLRLIYFSYDVKMKEKGDIPEGYSVSREKKERFSLILESASTNQTSMYLCASSIRQGNYEQYFGPGTRLTVT.

This chain links TRBV30 with TRBJ1-6, with D perhaps TRBD1 (5 bases). V lost 2 bases to trimming and J lost 5 bases, with 7 bases between them. The CDR3 is 13 amino acids. CDR1 is GTSNPN and CDR2 is SVGIG in the germline V gene (reference sequence). The CDR3 sequence is CAWSPGNNSPLHF. DNA for the CDR3: TGTGCCTGGAGTCCAGGGAATAATTCACCCCTCCACTTT.

The J gene is TRBJ2-7, the V gene TRBV6-5; possibly TRBD1 for D (6 bases). Germline V gene lookup returns CDR1 MNHEY and CDR2 SVGAGI. The CDR3 is 14 residues long. V lost 11 bases, J lost 4 bases, and 21 bases lay in between. The CDR3 nucleotides are TGTGCCTCCCGTGTTGTGGGGGCCCCATACGAGCAGTACTTC. Encoded protein: CASRVVGAPYEQYF.

The J gene is TRBJ2-1, the V gene TRBV10-3, with 14 bases that match TRBD2. Trimming at V came to 3 bases and at J to 6 bases, leaving 1 base not matched to a gene. The CDR3 is made up of 15 amino acids. Germline CDR1 reads ENHRY; CDR2 reads SYGVKD. CDR3 in DNA: TGTGCCATCAGTGATGGGACTAGCGGGAGCAATGAGCAGTTCTTC. It translates to CAISDGTSGSNEQFF.

This clone has just one count. The rearrangement joins TRBV27 to TRBJ2-7, with 8 bases identical to TRBD1. CDR3 length: 13 residues. J gave up 0 bases and V 6 bases, and 1 base lay outside the gene matches. CDR1 is MNHEY and CDR2 is SMNVEV in the germline V gene (reference sequence). CDR3 DNA: TGTGCCAGCAGGGGACAGGACTCCTACGAGCAGTACTTC. Its translation: CASRGQDSYEQYF.